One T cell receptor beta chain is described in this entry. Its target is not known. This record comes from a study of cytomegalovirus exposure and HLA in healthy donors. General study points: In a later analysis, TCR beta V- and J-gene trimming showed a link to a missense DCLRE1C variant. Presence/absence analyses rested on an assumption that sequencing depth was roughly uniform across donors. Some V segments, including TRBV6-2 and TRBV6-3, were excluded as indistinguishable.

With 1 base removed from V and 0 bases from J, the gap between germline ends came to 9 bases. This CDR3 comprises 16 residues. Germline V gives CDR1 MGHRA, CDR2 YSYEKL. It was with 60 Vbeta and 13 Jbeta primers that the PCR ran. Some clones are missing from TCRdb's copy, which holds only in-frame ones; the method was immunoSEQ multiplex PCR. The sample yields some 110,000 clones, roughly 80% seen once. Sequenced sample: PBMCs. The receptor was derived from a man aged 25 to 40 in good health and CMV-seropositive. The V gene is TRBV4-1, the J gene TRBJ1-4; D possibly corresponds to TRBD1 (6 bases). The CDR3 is CASSQGGGPTNEKLFF. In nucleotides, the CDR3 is TGCGCCAGCAGCCAAGGCGGGGGCCCAACTAATGAAAAACTGTTTTTT.